What follows are 15 T cell receptor beta chains derived from one specimen sequenced in a study of blood T cells in healthy people across ages. Primed by a sample-barcoded 5' primer and a J-beta primer mix, a second PCR proceeded for about 6 to 11 cycles. MiXCR was run by TCRdb on the 5' RACE reads, yielding one entry per CDR3 protein. The data contain fewer than 1,200,000 distinct CDR3 sequences, less than 25% of them singletons. These data also formed part of another study, on T cells of mothers and their children.

Sequencing used blood. These receptor sequences come from a girl aged 2-10 years in good health.

This clonotype was detected a few times. Germline is not matched at one junction end, which may reflect a read error. The V and J genes are TRBV6-1 and TRBJ2-7, with 8 nucleotides matching TRBD2. Germline CDR1 reads MNHNS; CDR2 reads SASEGT. This CDR3 is built from 16 residues. DNA for the CDR3: TGTGCCGGCAGTGAATCGGGGGGGACAACGGCCTACGAGCAGTACTTC. It translates to CAGSESGGTTAYEQYF.

Only a few counts were recorded for this clonotype. This sequence joins TRBV10-3 and TRBJ2-2; 8 bases align to TRBD1. The trim removed 7 bases at V and 4 bases at J, leaving 5 bases unmatched. This CDR3 region has 14 residues. CDR1 and CDR2 from the germline V gene are ENHRY and SYGVKD. This CDR3 reads CAITGQGGTGELFF. The CDR3 nucleotides read TGTGCCATCACAGGACAGGGTGGCACCGGGGAGCTGTTTTTT.

The chain links TRBV21-1 to TRBJ2-6; the table assigns TRBD1, which was not confirmed against the DNA. TRBV21-1 is assigned pseudogene status. The CDR3 covers 19 residues. CDR3 region: CASSKRLSREPSGANVLTF. DNA for the CDR3: TGTGCCAGCAGCAAACGGTTGAGCAGGGAACCCTCTGGGGCCAACGTCCTGACTTTC.

The DNA of the CDR3 is TGTGCCAGCAGGGGGCCGTCGGGGTACAATGAGCAGTTCTTC. Translated, it gives CASRGPSGYNEQFF. The rearrangement joins TRBV6-1 to TRBJ2-1; D is possibly TRBD1 or TRBD2 (5 bases each). There are 14 residues in the CDR3. V shed 6 bases and J shed 4 bases, with 13 bases lying between them. Germline CDR1 reads MNHNS; CDR2 reads SASEGT.

This clonotype has just a few counts. The rearrangement joins TRBV7-2 to TRBJ1-2; D is uncertain. The CDR3 consists of 13 residues. The ends were cut back, 5 bases at V and 4 bases at J, with 11 bases in the middle. Germline V lookup: CDR1 SGHTA, CDR2 FQGNSA. The CDR3 loop is CASSPGSAYGYTF. In nucleotides, the CDR3 is TGTGCCAGCAGCCCCGGGAGTGCCTATGGCTACACCTTC.

This clonotype was counted a few times. V and J are TRBV12-3 or TRBV12-4 and TRBJ2-1, with 8 nucleotides matching TRBD2. Trimming at V came to 5 bases and at J to 5 bases, leaving 8 bases not matched to a gene. The CDR3 is 15 residues long. CDR3 residues: CASSPQGGLDNEQFF. DNA for the CDR3: TGTGCCAGCAGTCCACAAGGGGGACTAGACAATGAGCAGTTCTTC.

The V and J genes are TRBV20-1 and TRBJ1-4, with D uncertain. The CDR3 runs to 15 residues. V lost 1 base and J lost 6, with 15 bases in between. Germline CDR1 reads DFQATT; CDR2 reads SNEGSKA (reference sequence). The CDR3 loop reads CSARVTGGVDEKLFF. The CDR3, as DNA: TGCAGTGCTAGAGTGACGGGCGGGGTGGATGAAAAACTGTTTTTT.

The table lists this clonotype with a few counts. The gene calls are TRBV28 and TRBJ2-1; D is perhaps TRBD1 (5 bases). The CDR3 runs to 16 residues. The V gene lost 2 bases and the J gene lost 3 bases, with 14 bases spanning the gap. CDR1 is MDHEN and CDR2 is SYDVKM in the germline V gene. The CDR3 bases are TGTGCCAGCAGTTTAGATGTGACAGTGAACTACAATGAGCAGTTCTTC. As protein: CASSLDVTVNYNEQFF.

The J gene is TRBJ1-3, the V gene TRBV20-1; D is uncertain. The V end was cut by 6 bases, the J end by 7 bases, with 16 bases between. The CDR3 extends over 13 amino acids. Per germline, CDR1 DFQATT and CDR2 SNEGSKA (reference sequence). CDR3 amino acids: CSAKMDRKNTIYF. The CDR3 DNA follows: TGCAGTGCCAAGATGGACCGGAAGAACACCATATATTTT.

V is TRBV29-1 and J is TRBJ1-1; TRBD1 is a possible D gene (6 bases). Trimming removed 8 bases at V and 2 bases at J, with 15 bases between. In germline, CDR1 is SQVTM, CDR2 ANQGSEA. CDR3 length equals 13 residues. The CDR3 DNA reads TGCAGCAGCAAACAGGGAGGTAACACTGAAGCTTTCTTT. Its translation is CSSKQGGNTEAFF.

The gene calls are TRBV6-1 and TRBJ1-4; D is ambiguous. Trimming removed 4 bases at V and 3 bases at J, with 12 bases between. Germline-derived CDR1 and CDR2 are MNHNS and SASEGT. This CDR3 comprises 15 residues. This CDR3 is CASSASAGSNEKLFF. In nucleotides, the CDR3 is TGTGCCAGCAGTGCTAGTGCCGGGTCTAATGAAAAACTGTTTTTT.

CDR3 amino acids: CAIRELTSYEQYF. CDR3 coding DNA: TGTGCCATCAGGGAGCTAACTAGCTACGAGCAGTACTTC. The chain carries TRBV10-3 and TRBJ2-7, with D tentatively TRBD2 (5 bases). The germline V gene encodes CDR1 ENHRY and CDR2 SYGVKD. The CDR3 contains 13 residues. The V end lost 6 bases, the J end lost 3 bases, and 12 bases lay between the germline ends.

The V gene is TRBV5-1, the J gene TRBJ1-2; 11 positions agree with TRBD1. This CDR3 has 16 residues. V was pared by 2 bases and J by 3 bases, with 6 bases of the junction left unmatched. Germline lookup yields CDR1 SGHRS and CDR2 YFSETQ. The CDR3 coding sequence is TGCGCCAGCAGCTTCCACGGGACAGGGGGATACTATGGCTACACCTTC. This sequence encodes CASSFHGTGGYYGYTF.

This clonotype was counted between two and nine times. The rearrangement joins TRBV13 to TRBJ2-5, with no clear D. The CDR3 has 13 residues. Germline V CDR1 and CDR2: PRHDT, FYEKMQ (reference sequence). V was cut by 3 bases and J by 4 bases, with 9 bases left in between. CDR3 sequence: CASSFKEAETQYF. Here the CDR3 DNA reads TGTGCCAGCAGCTTTAAGGAAGCAGAGACCCAGTACTTC.

Only a few counts were recorded for this clonotype. This chain links TRBV7-9 with TRBJ2-1; D unclear. Looked up from germline, CDR1 is SEHNR and CDR2 is FQNEAQ (reference sequence). The germline V and J ends were trimmed by 5 bases and 8 bases, with 10 bases remaining between them. The CDR3 length is 12 residues. The CDR3 nucleotides are TGTGCCAGCAGCCTCTCCGGTTATGAGCAGTTCTTC. Translation gives CASSLSGYEQFF.